Listed here are 28 T cell receptor beta chains from one sample, sequenced in a study of ipilimumab plus nivolumab after autologous stem cell transplantation. Repertoires were generated with immunoSEQ multiplex PCR, while TCRdb's copy carries only in-frame clones and drops some. The sample includes more than 15,000 clones, 80% seen only once; the top ten take about 9.4%. The sequenced sample was PBMCs, obtained in a trial of ipilimumab plus nivolumab as post-transplant consolidation. These receptors were taken from a male donor with diffuse large B-cell lymphoma.

The V and J genes are TRBV28 and TRBJ1-2, with D maybe TRBD1 (6 bases). The CDR3 sequence is 15 residues long. Germline V gene data show CDR1 as MDHEN and CDR2 as SYDVKM. With 3 bases removed from V and 4 bases from J, the gap between germline ends came to 15 bases. CDR3 bases: TGTGCCAGCAGTTTTAGGGGGGGCGACGGCTATGGCTACACCTTC. It codes for CASSFRGGDGYGYTF.

V and J are TRBV5-1 and TRBJ1-4; no definite D call. CDR3 length: 13 amino acids. The V end lost 1 base, the J end lost 6 bases, and 7 bases lay between the germline ends. Germline V gene sequence: CDR1 SGHRS, CDR2 YFSETQ. CDR3 loop: CASSLLGYEKLFF. The DNA for the CDR3 is TGCGCCAGCAGCTTGCTGGGGTATGAAAAACTGTTTTTT. The complete variable domain, with remaining parts taken from reference TRBV5-1 and TRBJ1-4, reads KAGVTQTPRYLIKTRGQQVTLSCSPISGHRSVSWYQQTPGQGLQFLFEYFSETQRNKGNFPGRFSGRQFSNSRSEMNVSTLELGDSALYLCASSLLGYEKLFFGSGTQLSVL.

The table lists this clone with a few counts. This chain uses TRBV9 with TRBJ2-5, with no clear D. The V end was cut by 4 bases, the J end by 2 bases, with 12 bases between. CDR1 is SGDLS, CDR2 YYNGEE, per germline. This CDR3 has 14 amino acids. In nucleotides, the CDR3 is TGTGCCAGCAGCCGGCTTTCCTTACAAGAGACCCAGTACTTC. Translating it yields CASSRLSLQETQYF.

This clone has only a few counts. V usage is TRBV6-1 and J usage is TRBJ2-1, with 11 nucleotides matching TRBD2. Germline V gene sequence: CDR1 MNHNS, CDR2 SASEGT. CDR3 length: 14 residues. V trimming: 5 bases; J trimming: 10 bases; junction bases outside the gene matches: 7. The CDR3 DNA reads as TGTGCCAGCAGTACTAGCGGGGGTTTAAAAGAGCAGTTCTTC. It translates to CASSTSGGLKEQFF.

This clone was seen only a few times. The rearrangement uses TRBV2 and TRBJ2-7; 8 positions match TRBD1. Germline V CDR1 and CDR2: SNHLY, FYNNEI. The CDR3 contains 16 residues. The V and J ends lost 7 bases and 3 bases, in that order; junction bases with no gene match: 14. The CDR3 spells CASNSDTGTGFYEQYF. The CDR3 nucleotides read TGTGCCAGCAACAGCGATACCGGGACAGGATTCTACGAGCAGTACTTC.

The V and J genes are TRBV5-4 and TRBJ2-5, with unresolved D. The germline gives CDR1 SGHNT, CDR2 YYREEE (reference sequence). CDR3 size: 13 residues. V was shortened by 1 base and J by 5 bases, with 9 bases between the two germline ends. The CDR3 DNA reads TGTGCCAGCAGCTTGTCCACCGGGGAGACCCAGTACTTC. Translated: CASSLSTGETQYF.

The rearrangement links TRBV12-5 to TRBJ2-7; perhaps TRBD2 as D (5 bases). The CDR3 spans 12 residues. Germline V lookup: CDR1 LGHNT, CDR2 FRNRAP. V was cut by 6 bases and J by 6 bases, with 12 bases left in between. The CDR3 DNA sequence: TGTGCTAGTGGCCCCGGGGTTCTCGAGCAGTACTTC. Its protein product is CASGPGVLEQYF.

The genes are TRBV5-8 and TRBJ2-5; 7 positions match TRBD1. V shed 3 bases and J 0 bases; nucleotides not matched to a gene: 8. The V gene's germline CDR1 is SGHTS and CDR2 YDEGEE. This CDR3 has 16 amino acids. In DNA form, the CDR3 reads TGTGCCAGCAGCTCTTTGACAGGGAGCGACCAAGAGACCCAGTACTTC. Its protein is CASSSLTGSDQETQYF.

This clone occurred once. The chain carries TRBV2 and TRBJ1-2, with TRBD1 matching over 9 bases. The CDR3 runs 15 residues. After removal of 7 bases from V and 5 bases from J, the junction contained 11 bases not matched to a gene. Germline lookup yields CDR1 SNHLY and CDR2 FYNNEI. CDR3 sequence reads: CASTPSWGQGYGYTF. DNA for the CDR3: TGTGCCAGCACCCCAAGCTGGGGACAGGGATATGGCTACACCTTC.

J is TRBJ2-7 and V is TRBV19; 9 bases match TRBD1. Germline CDR1 and CDR2: LNHDA and SQIVND (reference sequence). The trim removed 4 bases at V and 3 bases at J, leaving 7 bases unmatched. This CDR3 contains 15 residues. CDR3 in amino acids: CASSTAGTGNYEQYF. CDR3 bases: TGTGCCAGTAGTACAGCCGGGACAGGGAACTACGAGCAGTACTTC.

The gene calls are TRBV19 and TRBJ1-2, with D possibly matching TRBD1 (5 bases). Germline V gene sequence: CDR1 LNHDA, CDR2 SQIVND (reference sequence). V lost 7 bases, J lost 2 bases, and 14 bases lay in between. The CDR3 consists of 14 residues. In DNA form, the CDR3 reads TGTGCCAGTAAGAAGGACAATCTAAACTATGGCTACACCTTC. It codes for CASKKDNLNYGYTF.

This chain joins TRBV5-4 and TRBJ2-7, with D perhaps TRBD1 (5 bases). V was trimmed by 0 bases and J by 1 base, leaving 8 bases between them. Per germline, CDR1 SGHNT and CDR2 YYREEE (reference sequence). This CDR3 has 14 residues. DNA for the CDR3: TGTGCCAGCAGCTTGGGTCCAGGGTCCTACGAGCAGTACTTC. This codes for CASSLGPGSYEQYF.

Regarding this clone: One end of the junction fails to match germline, which may point to a read error. The chain uses TRBV6-4 and TRBJ2-7; 9 bases are a match to TRBD2. Germline-derived CDR1 and CDR2 are MRHNA and SNTAGT. This CDR3 is 14 amino acids long. For the CDR3, the DNA is TGTGCCATCAGTGAACCGGGACTAGCCGACGAGCAGTACTTC. Translated: CAISEPGLADEQYF.

The CDR3 reads CSVTAWGTGELFF. CDR3 nucleotide sequence: TGCAGCGTGACGGCGTGGGGCACCGGGGAGCTGTTTTTT. The chain employs TRBV29-1 and TRBJ2-2, with unresolved D. The germline CDR1 and CDR2 sequences are SQVTM and ANQGSEA. CDR3 length: 13 residues. The V end lost 6 bases, the J end lost 4 bases, and 12 bases lay between the germline ends.

The V call is TRBV19, the J call TRBJ1-2; TRBD1 matches at 7 bases. The germline CDR1 and CDR2 sequences are LNHDA and SQIVND (reference sequence). The length of the CDR3 is 20 residues. V was clipped by 4 bases and J by 1 base; unmatched bases: 21. The CDR3 nucleotides read TGTGCCAGTAGTAGGGACCCGGACAGGCTTGGAGGCCGGATTAACTATGGCTACACCTTC. Its protein product is CASSRDPDRLGGRINYGYTF.

The chain employs TRBV7-9 and TRBJ1-4; the D gene is possibly TRBD1 (5 bases). Trimming removed 1 base at V and 5 bases at J, with 11 bases between. The CDR3 length is 15 residues. CDR1 is SEHNR, CDR2 FQNEAQ, per germline (reference sequence). The CDR3: CASSLVQGTNEKLFF. The CDR3 DNA reads as TGTGCCAGCAGCTTAGTCCAGGGAACGAATGAAAAACTGTTTTTT.

V gene TRBV5-1 combines with J gene TRBJ2-5, with 7 bases identical to TRBD2. The J call is uncertain, as TRBJ2-7 better fits the DNA end. Germline CDR1 reads SGHRS; CDR2 reads YFSETQ. The CDR3 length is 13 residues. In nucleotides, the CDR3 is TGCGCCAGCAGCTTGGGGGACTACTACGAGCAGTACTTC. Amino acid sequence: CASSLGDYYEQYF.

The chain carries TRBV4-3 and TRBJ1-1; D is uncertain. The CDR3 is 14 residues long. With 1 base removed from V and 0 bases from J, the gap between germline ends came to 6 bases. CDR1 LGHNA and CDR2 YSLEER come from the germline V gene. As DNA, the CDR3 is TGCGCCAGCAGCCAAGCGGGATTGAACACTGAAGCTTTCTTT. It encodes CASSQAGLNTEAFF.

This chain joins TRBV6-1 and TRBJ1-5, with a tentative D call TRBD1 (5 bases). V was pared by 2 bases and J by 2 bases, with 13 bases between. CDR1 and CDR2 from the germline V gene are MNHNS and SASEGT. The CDR3 runs 16 residues. The CDR3 spells CASSEKRDVGNQPQHF. CDR3 sequence (DNA): TGTGCCAGCAGTGAAAAGAGGGACGTTGGCAATCAGCCCCAGCATTTT.

This chain links TRBV29-1 with TRBJ2-1, with 7 nucleotides matching TRBD2. Germline assignment: CDR1 SQVTM and CDR2 ANQGSEA. Trimming cost V 8 bases and J 4 bases; bases outside gene matches: 11. CDR3 length equals 14 residues. The CDR3: CSPPRTRGYNEQFF. CDR3 DNA sequence: TGCAGCCCCCCCCGGACTAGGGGTTACAATGAGCAGTTCTTC.

The chain has TRBV5-4 and TRBJ1-1; tentatively, D is TRBD1 (5 bases). V shed 5 bases and J shed 4 bases, with 15 bases lying between them. This CDR3 is built from 14 residues. Germline V gene lookup returns CDR1 SGHNT and CDR2 YYREEE (reference sequence). This CDR3 is CASRSDGGGTEAFF. CDR3 nucleotide sequence: TGTGCCAGCAGGAGCGACGGGGGGGGCACTGAAGCTTTCTTT.

The chain carries TRBV11-3 and TRBJ2-7; no clear D gene. V was trimmed by 5 bases and J by 3 bases, leaving 14 bases between them. Germline CDR1 and CDR2: SGHNT and YENEEA. This CDR3 comprises 14 residues. In nucleotides, the CDR3 is TGTGCCAGCAGCCCGGGCCCAGACATCTACGAGCAGTACTTC. Translating gives CASSPGPDIYEQYF.

The V gene is TRBV19, the J gene TRBJ2-5; possibly TRBD2 for D (5 bases). Germline V lookup: CDR1 LNHDA, CDR2 SQIVND (reference sequence). The CDR3 runs to 13 residues. The V gene lost 5 bases and the J gene lost 5 bases, with 12 bases spanning the gap. The CDR3 sequence: CASSVGVGETQYF. CDR3 in DNA: TGTGCCAGTAGTGTCGGGGTCGGGGAGACCCAGTACTTC.

The gene calls are TRBV2 and TRBJ2-3; D unclear. V shed 7 bases and J shed 0 bases, with 11 bases lying between them. The germline CDR1 and CDR2 sequences are SNHLY and FYNNEI. The CDR3 covers 14 residues. CDR3 nucleotides: TGTGCCAGCATCCCGGGTCTTAGCACAGATACGCAGTATTTT. Translation gives CASIPGLSTDTQYF.

The chain links TRBV5-1 to TRBJ2-7; a possible D gene is TRBD2 (5 bases). The CDR3 runs to 14 residues. Trimming cost V 3 bases and J 2 bases, with 12 bases left between them. Per the germline V gene, CDR1 is SGHRS and CDR2 is YFSETQ. The DNA for the CDR3 is TGCGCCAGCAGCTCCACGACTACCGCCTACGAGCAGTACTTC. Translating it yields CASSSTTTAYEQYF.

The chain has TRBV19 and TRBJ2-2; TRBD1 is a possible D gene (6 bases). Deletions cut 2 bases from V and 2 bases from J, with 9 bases between. Germline-derived CDR1 and CDR2 are LNHDA and SQIVND (reference sequence). The length of the CDR3 is 15 residues. Written as DNA, the CDR3 is TGTGCCAGTAGTATAAGAGGGGGTAACACCGGGGAGCTGTTTTTT. The encoded protein is CASSIRGGNTGELFF.

The chain links TRBV5-1 to TRBJ2-5; tentatively, D is TRBD1 (6 bases). Trimming left V 0 bases short and J 5 bases short, with 11 bases between. The CDR3 spans 14 residues. Germline V lookup: CDR1 SGHRS, CDR2 YFSETQ. The CDR3 loop reads CASSLGRGKETQYF. The CDR3 DNA is TGCGCCAGCAGCTTGGGCAGGGGAAAGGAGACCCAGTACTTC.

This chain connects TRBV9 to TRBJ2-7, with D tentatively TRBD1 or TRBD2 (6 bases each). The V gene lost 4 bases and the J gene lost 6 bases, with 11 bases spanning the gap. In germline, CDR1 is SGDLS, CDR2 YYNGEE. The CDR3 length is 12 residues. CDR3 residues: CASSQGGSEQYF. The CDR3 DNA follows: TGTGCCAGCAGCCAAGGGGGGAGCGAGCAGTACTTC.